The 10 T cell receptor beta chains presented below share a single source sample, sequenced in a study of CD8 T cells in ankylosing spondylitis (dated by TCRdb to the late 2010s). Library construction relied on 5' RACE. TCRdb lists the instrument as Illumina HiSeq 2500. Starting from the raw public reads, TCRdb applied fastp trimming at Q25, assembled clones with MiXCR and retained in-frame beta chains. CDR3 protein sequences are deduplicated, and each keeps its most common genes and DNA. The sample table lists about 39,000 distinct CDR3 sequences, over 9% of them with a count of one. About a sixth of the sample lies in the top ten. The sequencing sample was made of blood, either unsorted or a sorted T cell fraction (not recorded which). These receptors all come from a male donor with ankylosing spondylitis or in good health (not recorded which).

This clonotype was recorded at least ten times. This chain joins TRBV20-1 and TRBJ2-7; 9 nucleotides align to TRBD2. The germline gives CDR1 DFQATT, CDR2 SNEGSKA (reference sequence). V was pared by 0 bases and J by 3 bases, with 6 bases of the junction left unmatched. The CDR3 covers 15 residues. This CDR3 is CSAREFSGRYYEQYF. The CDR3 DNA follows: TGCAGTGCTAGAGAATTCAGCGGGAGGTACTACGAGCAGTACTTC.

This clonotype was recorded many times. The chain couples TRBV9 to TRBJ2-1, with D possibly matching TRBD1 (6 bases). Germline CDR1 SGDLS, CDR2 YYNGEE. Between the trimmed V and J ends, which lost 1 base and 7 bases, there was a span of 9 bases. The CDR3 spans 13 residues. The CDR3 nucleotides read TGTGCCAGCAGCGTACTACAGGGAAATGAGCAGTTCTTC. This encodes CASSVLQGNEQFF.

The chain couples TRBV5-1 to TRBJ2-7; D unclear. Trimming left V 1 base short and J 4 bases short, with 9 bases between. Germline CDR1 is SGHRS and CDR2 is YFSETQ. CDR3 length: 13 residues. CDR3 sequence: CASSLKTGYEQYF. In DNA, the CDR3 is TGCGCCAGCAGCTTGAAAACGGGTTACGAGCAGTACTTC.

This chain connects TRBV7-3 to TRBJ2-1, with D possibly being TRBD1 or TRBD2 (6 bases each). Between the trimmed V and J ends, which lost 1 base and 8 bases, there was a span of 12 bases. Germline CDR1 and CDR2: SGHTA and FQGTGA. This CDR3 comprises 14 residues. The CDR3 spells CASSLMQGRHEQFF. In DNA, the CDR3 is TGTGCCAGCAGCTTAATGCAGGGGAGGCATGAGCAGTTCTTC. Full variable domain (outside the CDR3, taken from reference TRBV7-3 and TRBJ2-1): GAGVSQTPSNKVTEKGKYVELRCDPISGHTALYWYRQSLGQGPEFLIYFQGTGAADDSGLPNDRFFAVRPEGSVSTLKIQRTERGDSAVYLCASSLMQGRHEQFFGPGTRLTVL.

In this sample, this clonotype turned up once. The chain joins TRBV5-1 to TRBJ2-3; TRBD2 matches at 8 bases. The CDR3 is 16 amino acids. Unmatched junction bases numbered 11, after V lost 4 bases and J lost 4 bases. Germline CDR1 SGHRS, CDR2 YFSETQ. The CDR3 protein is CASSAGTSGMSDTQYF. As DNA, the CDR3 is TGCGCCAGCAGCGCCGGCACTAGCGGAATGTCAGATACGCAGTATTTT.

This clonotype was seen many times. The rearrangement links TRBV27 to TRBJ2-7; 9 nucleotides agree with TRBD1. The CDR3 extends over 15 amino acids. The germline CDR1 and CDR2 sequences are MNHEY and SMNVEV (reference sequence). The ends lost 5 bases at V and 6 bases at J; junction bases unmatched: 11. The CDR3 DNA is TGTGCCAGCAGTCAAATCCGGGACAGGGCTGGCGAGCAGTACTTC. It encodes CASSQIRDRAGEQYF.

This clonotype has ten or more counts. The chain carries TRBV7-2 and TRBJ2-1, with a tentative D call TRBD2 (7 bases). Germline CDR1 and CDR2: SGHTA and FQGNSA. The CDR3 is 17 residues long. Trimming cost V 0 bases and J 0 bases, with 12 bases left between them. CDR3 protein: CASSLAQGRGSYNEQFF. The CDR3 DNA reads as TGTGCCAGCAGCTTAGCGCAGGGGAGGGGCTCCTACAATGAGCAGTTCTTC.

In its sample, this clonotype was seen a few times. The chain carries TRBV29-1 and TRBJ2-3, with D maybe TRBD2 (5 bases). The CDR3 extends over 14 amino acids. The germline V gene has CDR1 SQVTM and CDR2 ANQGSEA. V was trimmed by 8 bases and J by 4 bases, leaving 19 bases between them. Here the CDR3 reads CSSSEGRSADTQYF. As DNA, the CDR3 is TGCAGCTCCTCCGAGGGCAGGTCGGCAGATACGCAGTATTTT.

This clonotype was seen ten or more times. The chain employs TRBV11-3 and TRBJ2-3; TRBD2 might be the D (6 bases). Per germline, CDR1 SGHNT and CDR2 YENEEA. V was pared by 1 base and J by 5 bases, with 10 bases between. The CDR3 has 14 amino acids. The CDR3 loop is CASSLAGTQDTQYF. DNA of the CDR3: TGTGCCAGCAGCTTAGCGGGGACTCAAGATACGCAGTATTTT.

V usage is TRBV18 and J usage is TRBJ2-2, with D unresolved. Germline V CDR1 and CDR2: KGHSH, LQKENI. Trimming left V 1 base short and J 3 bases short, with 3 bases between. This CDR3 has 13 amino acids. The CDR3 region has the DNA TGTGCCAGCTCACCACGCCACACCGGGGAGCTGTTTTTT. Its translation is CASSPRHTGELFF.